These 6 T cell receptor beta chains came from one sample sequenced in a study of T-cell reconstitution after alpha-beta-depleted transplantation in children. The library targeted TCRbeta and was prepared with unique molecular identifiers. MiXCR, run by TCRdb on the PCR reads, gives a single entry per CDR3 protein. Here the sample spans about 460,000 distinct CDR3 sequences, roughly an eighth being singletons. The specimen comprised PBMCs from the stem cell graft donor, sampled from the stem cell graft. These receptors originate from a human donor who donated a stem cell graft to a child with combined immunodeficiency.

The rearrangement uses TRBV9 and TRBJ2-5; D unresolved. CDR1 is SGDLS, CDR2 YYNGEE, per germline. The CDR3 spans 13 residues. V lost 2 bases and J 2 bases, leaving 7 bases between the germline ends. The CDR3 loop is CASSVWGQETQYF. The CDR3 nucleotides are TGTGCCAGCAGCGTTTGGGGACAAGAGACCCAGTACTTC.

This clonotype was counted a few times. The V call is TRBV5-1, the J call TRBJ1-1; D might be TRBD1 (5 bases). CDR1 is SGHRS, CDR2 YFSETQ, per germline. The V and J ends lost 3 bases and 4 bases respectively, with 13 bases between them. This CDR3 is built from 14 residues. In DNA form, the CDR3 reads TGCGCCAGCAGCTGGGGAGGGGAAATCACTGAAGCTTTCTTT. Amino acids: CASSWGGEITEAFF.

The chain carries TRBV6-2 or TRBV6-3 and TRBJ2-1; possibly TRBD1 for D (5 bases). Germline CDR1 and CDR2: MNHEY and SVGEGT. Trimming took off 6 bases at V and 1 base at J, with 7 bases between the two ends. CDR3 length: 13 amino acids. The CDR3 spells CASRGLSYNEQFF. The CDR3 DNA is TGTGCCAGCAGGGGGCTATCCTACAATGAGCAGTTCTTC.

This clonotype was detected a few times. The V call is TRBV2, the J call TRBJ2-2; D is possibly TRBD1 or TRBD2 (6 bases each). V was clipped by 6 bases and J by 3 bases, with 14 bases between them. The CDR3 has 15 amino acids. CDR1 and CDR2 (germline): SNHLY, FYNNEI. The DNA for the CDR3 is TGTGCCAGCAGCGAGGAGGGGGGATACACCGGGGAGCTGTTTTTT. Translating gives CASSEEGGYTGELFF.

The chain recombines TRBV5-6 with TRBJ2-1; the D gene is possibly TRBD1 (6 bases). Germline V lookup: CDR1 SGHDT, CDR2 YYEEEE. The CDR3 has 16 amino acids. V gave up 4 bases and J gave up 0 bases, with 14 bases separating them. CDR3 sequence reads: CASSPPGTLSYNEQFF. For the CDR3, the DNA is TGTGCCAGCAGCCCACCCGGGACACTCTCCTACAATGAGCAGTTCTTC.

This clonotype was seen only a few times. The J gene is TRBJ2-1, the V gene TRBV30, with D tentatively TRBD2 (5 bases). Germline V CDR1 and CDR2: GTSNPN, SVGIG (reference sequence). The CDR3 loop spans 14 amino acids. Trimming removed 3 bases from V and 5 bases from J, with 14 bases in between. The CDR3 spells CAWRRASPNNEQFF. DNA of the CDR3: TGTGCCTGGAGAAGGGCTAGCCCCAACAATGAGCAGTTCTTC. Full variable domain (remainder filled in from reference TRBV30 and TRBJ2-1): SQTIHQWPATLVQPVGSPLSLECTVEGTSNPNLYWYRQAAGRGLQLLFYSVGIGQISSEVPQNLSASRPQDRQFILSSKKLLLSDSGFYLCAWRRASPNNEQFFGPGTRLTVL.